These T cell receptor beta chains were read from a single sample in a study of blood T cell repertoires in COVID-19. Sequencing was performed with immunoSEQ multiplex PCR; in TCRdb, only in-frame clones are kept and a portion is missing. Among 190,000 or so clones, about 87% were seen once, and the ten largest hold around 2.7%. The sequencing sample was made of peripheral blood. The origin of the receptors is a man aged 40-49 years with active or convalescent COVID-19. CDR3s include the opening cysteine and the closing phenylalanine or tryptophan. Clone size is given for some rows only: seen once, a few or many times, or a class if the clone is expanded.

cdr3_aa: CASSKSQVNSGNTIYF; j_call: TRBJ1-3; clone_size: -; v_call: TRBV5-1
cdr3_aa: CASSQEFRGQRFF; j_call: TRBJ2-2; clone_size: -; v_call: TRBV4-3
cdr3_aa: CASSTPWTDSNQPQHF; j_call: TRBJ1-5; clone_size: -; v_call: TRBV19
cdr3_aa: CASSLGDTTFQPQHF; j_call: TRBJ1-5; clone_size: -; v_call: TRBV5-1
cdr3_aa: CASSTVGGAHNEQFF; j_call: TRBJ2-1; clone_size: -; v_call: TRBV7-8
cdr3_aa: CASSQGQRGWLYGYTF; j_call: TRBJ1-2; clone_size: -; v_call: TRBV3-1/TRBV3-2
cdr3_aa: CASSLGYEQYF; j_call: TRBJ2-7; clone_size: -; v_call: TRBV5-1
cdr3_aa: CASSLKGGVAGYTF; j_call: TRBJ1-2; clone_size: -; v_call: TRBV7-2
cdr3_aa: CASSYRRQGSSYEQYF; j_call: TRBJ2-7; clone_size: -; v_call: TRBV6-5
cdr3_aa: CASRPGPGAEAFF; j_call: TRBJ1-1; clone_size: -; v_call: TRBV12-3/TRBV12-4
cdr3_aa: CATSDSRTDYGELFF; j_call: TRBJ2-2; clone_size: once; v_call: TRBV24-1
cdr3_aa: CATSRDRLRRNSGNTIYF; j_call: TRBJ1-3; clone_size: -; v_call: TRBV15
cdr3_aa: CSAGDVATNEKLFF; j_call: TRBJ1-4; clone_size: -; v_call: TRBV29-1
cdr3_aa: CASSPWTGGDQPQHF; j_call: TRBJ1-5; clone_size: -; v_call: TRBV6-5
cdr3_aa: CASSQSLYEQYF; j_call: TRBJ2-7; clone_size: -; v_call: TRBV14
cdr3_aa: CASSLPLRVGYTF; j_call: TRBJ1-2; clone_size: -; v_call: TRBV12-3/TRBV12-4
cdr3_aa: CASSLVGLAETTPTYEQYF; j_call: TRBJ2-7; clone_size: -; v_call: TRBV13
cdr3_aa: CASSGRRTGGGEQYF; j_call: TRBJ2-7; clone_size: -; v_call: TRBV5-4
cdr3_aa: CASSIVAGPYNEQFF; j_call: TRBJ2-1; clone_size: -; v_call: TRBV19
cdr3_aa: CASSPSAGSYEQYF; j_call: TRBJ2-7; clone_size: -; v_call: TRBV19
cdr3_aa: CASSLGQANSPLHF; j_call: TRBJ1-6; clone_size: -; v_call: TRBV19
cdr3_aa: CASSEKIWLPQGGQFF; j_call: TRBJ2-1; clone_size: -; v_call: TRBV6-1
cdr3_aa: CASSLDPGGRGYTF; j_call: TRBJ1-2; clone_size: -; v_call: TRBV7-2
cdr3_aa: CASSFLGGMMQETQYF; j_call: TRBJ2-5; clone_size: -; v_call: TRBV5-5
cdr3_aa: CASSLAPSGLSTDTQYF; j_call: TRBJ2-3; clone_size: once; v_call: TRBV5-1
cdr3_aa: CASSPRDRATGELFF; j_call: TRBJ2-2; clone_size: -; v_call: TRBV4-3
cdr3_aa: CASSSTGVMNTEAFF; j_call: TRBJ1-1; clone_size: -; v_call: TRBV5-5
cdr3_aa: CASQSGGYTGELFF; j_call: TRBJ2-2; clone_size: once; v_call: TRBV3-1/TRBV3-2
cdr3_aa: CASSSDRDSRSYNSPLHF; j_call: TRBJ1-6; clone_size: -; v_call: TRBV11-2
cdr3_aa: CASSSQQGKNYAGYTF; j_call: TRBJ1-2; clone_size: -; v_call: TRBV5-4
cdr3_aa: CASSLVGQGVGQPQHF; j_call: TRBJ1-5; clone_size: few; v_call: TRBV7-9
cdr3_aa: CASSYSGQGRSAFF; j_call: TRBJ1-1; clone_size: few; v_call: TRBV6-6
cdr3_aa: CASSQTQGLSGANVLTF; j_call: TRBJ2-6; clone_size: -; v_call: TRBV14
cdr3_aa: CASSPPVGGDTQYF; j_call: TRBJ2-3; clone_size: -; v_call: TRBV16
cdr3_aa: CASSPGQGAYEQYF; j_call: TRBJ2-7; clone_size: -; v_call: TRBV2
cdr3_aa: CASSYGQASSYEQYF; j_call: TRBJ2-7; clone_size: -; v_call: TRBV5-1
cdr3_aa: CASSRGGNPEGAFF; j_call: TRBJ1-1; clone_size: -; v_call: TRBV9
cdr3_aa: CASSPPSGQNTEAFF; j_call: TRBJ1-1; clone_size: -; v_call: TRBV18
cdr3_aa: CASSLRDSYNSPLHF; j_call: TRBJ1-6; clone_size: -; v_call: TRBV11-2
cdr3_aa: CASSQGDSRSPLHF; j_call: TRBJ1-6; clone_size: -; v_call: TRBV4-1
cdr3_aa: CASSLDQGNNSPLHF; j_call: TRBJ1-6; clone_size: -; v_call: TRBV5-4
cdr3_aa: CASWGLAGHNEQFF; j_call: TRBJ2-1; clone_size: -; v_call: TRBV6-5